Following are 26 T cell receptor beta chains from one sample sequenced in a study of T cell responses to AZD1222 COVID-19 vaccine. Generated by immunoSEQ multiplex PCR, the TCRdb table keeps only in-frame clones and is missing some. The sample holds some 92,000 clones, under 95% seen once. The sequencing used peripheral blood, collected on day 0 of MenACWY control vaccination. All receptors derive from an adult in good health.

The chain is built from TRBV5-1 and TRBJ1-1; no clear D gene. This CDR3 is 15 amino acids long. CDR1 SGHRS and CDR2 YFSETQ come from the germline V gene. The germline V and J ends were trimmed by 0 bases and 2 bases, with 11 bases remaining between them. The CDR3, as DNA: TGCGCCAGCAGCTTGGAGGGAAACCTAAACACTGAAGCTTTCTTT. This encodes CASSLEGNLNTEAFF.

V usage is TRBV7-2 and J usage is TRBJ2-2; D is unclear. Germline values: CDR1 SGHTA, CDR2 FQGNSA. This CDR3 contains 14 residues. The V gene lost 5 bases and the J gene lost 6 bases, with 13 bases spanning the gap. The DNA of the CDR3 is TGTGCCAGCAGCCACGGACGGACCTCCGGGGAGCTGTTTTTT. This translates into CASSHGRTSGELFF.

This clone appeared a single time. The V gene is TRBV28, the J gene TRBJ2-3; TRBD2 aligns across 7 bases. The CDR3 runs to 16 residues. Germline values: CDR1 MDHEN, CDR2 SYDVKM. V shed 4 bases, J shed 0 bases, and the junction held 7 bases outside the gene matches. The CDR3 DNA follows: TGTGCCAGCAGTTCCCTAGGAGCGGGGAGCACAGATACGCAGTATTTT. It codes for CASSSLGAGSTDTQYF.

The CDR3 DNA is TGTGCCAGCAGCCGAGGGGGCTTTAGACAGCCCCAGCATTTT. Translation: CASSRGGFRQPQHF. The J gene is TRBJ1-5, the V gene TRBV7-8; the match to TRBD1 covers 7 bases. The CDR3 has 14 residues. V shed 5 bases and J 7 bases; nucleotides not matched to a gene: 8. Germline V gene lookup returns CDR1 SGHVS and CDR2 FQNEAQ.

The chain recombines TRBV27 with TRBJ2-1; 8 bases map to TRBD1. The CDR3 sequence is 11 residues long. Per the germline V gene, CDR1 is MNHEY and CDR2 is SMNVEV (reference sequence). Trimming cost V 5 bases and J 15 bases; bases outside gene matches: 6. CDR3 sequence: CASSLGQGVFF. As DNA, the CDR3 is TGTGCCAGCAGTCTCGGACAGGGAGTGTTCTTC.

The chain joins TRBV29-1 to TRBJ1-1; no clear D. This CDR3 has 13 amino acids. Germline assignment: CDR1 SQVTM and CDR2 ANQGSEA. Trimming removed 4 bases at V and 0 bases at J, with 9 bases between. CDR3 in DNA: TGCAGCGTTGGGCCACGGTTGAACACTGAAGCTTTCTTT. This codes for CSVGPRLNTEAFF.

As concerns this clone: The junction shows a germline mismatch at one end, possibly a read error. Other DNA sequences from this sample encode an identical CDR3 as well. The CDR3 DNA sequence: TGTGCCAGCAGTGAAGGACTAGCGGGGGGAACAGATACGCAGTATTTT. Its protein is CASSEGLAGGTDTQYF. The chain joins TRBV10-1 to TRBJ2-3, with 14 bases matching TRBD2. The CDR3 length is 16 residues. Per germline, CDR1 WNHNN and CDR2 SYGVQD (reference sequence).

This clone came up a few times. The chain joins TRBV21-1 to TRBJ1-4; the listed D gene, TRBD1, was not tested against the DNA. TRBV21-1 is termed a pseudogene. CDR3 length: 15 residues. The chain's CDR3 is CASPFTGHSNEKLFF. CDR3 DNA: TGTGCCAGCCCTTTCACGGGACACTCTAATGAAAAACTGTTTTTT.

The CDR3 DNA follows: TGTGCCACATCACTCCGACTAGCGGGAATTAGTGAGCAGTTCTTC. Translated, it gives CATSLRLAGISEQFF. V usage is TRBV19 and J usage is TRBJ2-1; 11 positions agree with TRBD2. Germline values: CDR1 LNHDA, CDR2 SQIVND (reference sequence). The CDR3 runs 15 residues. J lost 9 bases, V lost 10 bases, and 14 bases had no gene match.

The chain is built from TRBV28 and TRBJ1-5, with TRBD1 as a possible D gene (6 bases). Germline V CDR1 and CDR2: MDHEN, SYDVKM. V shed 7 bases and J shed 8 bases, with 15 bases lying between them. The length of the CDR3 is 13 residues. CDR3 in amino acids: CASNRQAIEPQHF. The CDR3 coding sequence is TGTGCCAGCAATAGACAGGCTATTGAGCCCCAGCATTTT.

This clone was recorded once. The chain uses TRBV6-5 and TRBJ1-6, with 7 nucleotides matching TRBD1. The CDR3 contains 13 residues. V trimming: 11 bases; J trimming: 7 bases; junction bases outside the gene matches: 8. Germline V lookup: CDR1 MNHEY, CDR2 SVGAGI. CDR3 DNA: TGTGCCGGACAGGACTCCTCGAATTCACCCCTCCACTTT. Translating gives CAGQDSSNSPLHF.

The chain is built from TRBV11-2 and TRBJ2-1; 8 nucleotides match TRBD2. CDR3 length equals 15 residues. V gave up 1 base and J gave up 7 bases; unmatched junction bases: 6. Germline V gene data show CDR1 as SGHAT and CDR2 as FQNNGV. CDR3 amino acids: CASSLGAGAPNEQFF. CDR3 coding DNA: TGTGCCAGCAGCTTAGGAGCGGGAGCTCCTAATGAGCAGTTCTTC.

The CDR3 sequence: CASSLGRFQETQYF. CDR3 DNA: TGTGCCAGCAGTTTAGGACGGTTCCAAGAGACCCAGTACTTC. The chain carries TRBV28 and TRBJ2-5, with no clear D. This CDR3 spans 14 amino acids. Trimming left V 2 bases short and J 1 base short, with 8 bases between. Germline CDR1 and CDR2: MDHEN and SYDVKM.

The V call is TRBV5-1, the J call TRBJ2-2; the match to TRBD1 covers 7 bases. This CDR3 contains 14 residues. J was trimmed by 6 bases and V by 2 bases; bases with no gene match: 4. The V gene's germline CDR1 is SGHRS and CDR2 YFSETQ. Written as DNA, the CDR3 is TGCGCCAGCAGCTTTCAGGGGGAAGCCGGGGAGCTGTTTTTT. It translates to CASSFQGEAGELFF.

V is TRBV7-2 and J is TRBJ1-4; TRBD1 matches 7 bases. Per the germline V gene, CDR1 is SGHTA and CDR2 is FQGNSA. V was clipped by 5 bases and J by 8 bases; unmatched bases: 8. The CDR3 is 14 amino acids. The CDR3: CASSDRDPREKLFF. CDR3 nucleotides: TGTGCCAGCAGCGACAGGGACCCCCGGGAAAAACTGTTTTTT. Based on the CDR3 plus reference TRBV7-2 and TRBJ1-4, the full variable domain is GAGVSQSPSNKVTEKGKDVELRCDPISGHTALYWYRQSLGQGLEFLIYFQGNSAPDKSGLPSDRFSAERTGGSVSTLTIQRTQQEDSAVYLCASSDRDPREKLFFGSGTQLSVL.

The CDR3 coding sequence is TGTGCCAGCAGAGACGGGCCAGTGGTGGGTGGCTACACCTTC. Protein: CASRDGPVVGGYTF. The chain employs TRBV28 and TRBJ1-2; D gene uncertain. In germline, CDR1 is MDHEN, CDR2 SYDVKM. Trimming shortened V by 6 bases and J by 7 bases, and 18 bases separated the two germline ends. The CDR3 loop spans 14 amino acids.

This chain uses TRBV6-5 with TRBJ2-7, with D tentatively TRBD2 (6 bases). Trimming took off 4 bases at V and 2 bases at J, with 18 bases between the two ends. Germline V gene lookup returns CDR1 MNHEY and CDR2 SVGAGI. The CDR3 sequence is 16 residues long. CDR3 sequence reads: CASSSTAGPPTYEQYF. For the CDR3, the DNA is TGTGCCAGCAGTTCTACTGCGGGGCCCCCGACCTACGAGCAGTACTTC.

The chain uses TRBV5-1 and TRBJ2-5; D may be TRBD1 (5 bases). Germline CDR1 and CDR2: SGHRS and YFSETQ. Trimming shortened V by 0 bases and J by 5 bases, and 8 bases separated the two germline ends. This CDR3 region has 13 residues. The CDR3 sequence is CASSLGKGETQYF. CDR3 in DNA: TGCGCCAGCAGCTTGGGGAAGGGGGAGACCCAGTACTTC.

CDR3 sequence (DNA): TGTGCCAGCTCACCGACAGAAGGGGCCTACGAGCAGTACTTC. This codes for CASSPTEGAYEQYF. The rearrangement uses TRBV18 and TRBJ2-7; possible D gene TRBD1, 5 bases. Germline-derived CDR1 and CDR2 are KGHSH and LQKENI. V lost 3 bases and J lost 2, with 11 bases in between. The CDR3 sequence is 14 residues long. Together with reference TRBV18 and TRBJ2-7, the CDR3 gives the full variable domain: NAGVMQNPRHLVRRRGQEARLRCSPMKGHSHVYWYRQLPEEGLKFMVYLQKENIIDESGMPKERFSAEFPKEGPSILRIQQVVRGDSAAYFCASSPTEGAYEQYFGPGTRLTVT.

The chain employs TRBV28 and TRBJ2-7; 7 nucleotides align to TRBD2. The CDR3 is made up of 13 amino acids. The germline CDR1 and CDR2 sequences are MDHEN and SYDVKM. J lost 4 bases, V lost 4 bases, and 4 bases had no gene match. The CDR3 DNA follows: TGTGCCAGCAGTTCCAGGACTAGTTACGAGCAGTACTTC. The encoded protein is CASSSRTSYEQYF.

The chain links TRBV19 to TRBJ1-2; maybe TRBD1 (5 bases). V gave up 4 bases and J gave up 3 bases, with 9 bases separating them. Looked up from germline, CDR1 is LNHDA and CDR2 is SQIVND (reference sequence). This CDR3 region has 13 residues. For the CDR3, the DNA is TGTGCCAGTAGTAACACAGGAGACTATGGCTACACCTTC. It specifies CASSNTGDYGYTF.

The chain uses TRBV18 and TRBJ2-2; 8 bases line up with TRBD2. V was pared by 3 bases and J by 4 bases, with 1 base of the junction left unmatched. This CDR3 has 14 amino acids. Germline V gene data show CDR1 as KGHSH and CDR2 as LQKENI. The DNA for the CDR3 is TGTGCCAGCTCACCTAGCGGGGTCACCGGGGAGCTGTTTTTT. Its protein is CASSPSGVTGELFF.

V gene TRBV5-1 combines with J gene TRBJ1-6; 11 positions match TRBD1. The CDR3 runs to 15 residues. Looked up from germline, CDR1 is SGHRS and CDR2 is YFSETQ. V dropped 3 bases and J dropped 10; count of bases not matched to a gene: 6. The chain's CDR3 is CASSSGQGAGSPLHF. The CDR3 DNA follows: TGCGCCAGCAGCTCCGGACAGGGGGCTGGATCACCCCTCCACTTT.

The genes are TRBV10-2 and TRBJ1-1; 9 nucleotides agree with TRBD1. The J segment lost 1 base and the V segment lost 7 bases, leaving 7 bases of the junction unmatched. Germline V CDR1 and CDR2: WSHSY, SAAADI. The CDR3 covers 15 residues. The CDR3 reads CASNAQGARNTEAFF. CDR3 DNA sequence: TGCGCCAGCAACGCACAGGGGGCAAGGAACACTGAAGCTTTCTTT.

J is TRBJ2-7 and V is TRBV28; a weak D match, TRBD2 (6 bases). V lost 7 bases, J lost 2 bases, and 15 bases lay in between. Germline-derived CDR1 and CDR2 are MDHEN and SYDVKM. The CDR3 is 14 residues long. CDR3 residues: CASNGGLGAYEQYF. The CDR3 bases are TGTGCCAGCAATGGGGGGTTGGGAGCCTACGAGCAGTACTTC.

The chain combines TRBV6-4 with TRBJ2-3, with D tentatively TRBD1 or TRBD2 (5 bases each). Germline V gene lookup returns CDR1 MRHNA and CDR2 SNTAGT. V dropped 5 bases and J dropped 1 base, with 13 bases sitting between them. The CDR3 loop spans 15 amino acids. The CDR3 coding sequence is TGTGCCAGCAGTTTTCAAGTGGGACGCACAGATACGCAGTATTTT. Its protein is CASSFQVGRTDTQYF.